The 5 T cell receptor beta chains below all came from one sample that was sequenced in a study of blood T cell repertoires in COVID-19. Only in-frame clones appear in the TCRdb table, and some are missing; sequencing was by immunoSEQ multiplex PCR. Counted here are just under 20,000 clones, more than 80% occurring once; the ten biggest clones make up roughly 4.3%. Sequencing was performed on peripheral blood. These receptors all come from a woman between 45 and 60 years old with active COVID-19.

The chain combines TRBV6-5 with TRBJ2-7, with 9 positions matching TRBD1. CDR1 is MNHEY and CDR2 is SVGAGI in the germline V gene. Losses at the gene ends were 6 bases for V and 2 bases for J; bases not matched to a gene: 8. There are 15 residues in the CDR3. The CDR3 nucleotides read TGTGCCAGCAGCAGAGGGGGACAGGGAACCTACGAGCAGTACTTC. Amino acid sequence: CASSRGGQGTYEQYF.

The rearrangement joins TRBV6-1 to TRBJ1-3; D is perhaps TRBD1 (5 bases). Germline V gene lookup returns CDR1 MNHNS and CDR2 SASEGT. V was clipped by 2 bases and J by 0 bases, with 14 bases between them. The CDR3 is made up of 17 amino acids. The CDR3 region is CASSESEGTSSGNTIYF. CDR3 in DNA: TGTGCCAGCAGTGAATCCGAGGGGACTAGCTCTGGAAACACCATATATTTT.

In DNA form, the CDR3 reads TGCGCCAGCAGCTTGGACAGGGGAATCCCAGATACGCAGTATTTT. Its protein product is CASSLDRGIPDTQYF. This chain joins TRBV5-1 and TRBJ2-3; the match to TRBD1 covers 7 bases. CDR3 length: 15 residues. Per the germline V gene, CDR1 is SGHRS and CDR2 is YFSETQ. V gave up 0 bases and J gave up 4 bases; unmatched junction bases: 5. The whole variable domain, filled in from reference TRBV5-1 and TRBJ2-3, reads KAGVTQTPRYLIKTRGQQVTLSCSPISGHRSVSWYQQTPGQGLQFLFEYFSETQRNKGNFPGRFSGRQFSNSRSEMNVSTLELGDSALYLCASSLDRGIPDTQYFGPGTRLTVL.

The chain has TRBV5-1 and TRBJ2-1; TRBD2 agrees at 9 bases. This CDR3 is built from 15 residues. The junction had 6 bases not matched to a gene; V was cut back by 2 bases and J by 6 bases. In germline, CDR1 is SGHRS, CDR2 YFSETQ. This CDR3 reads CASSLNSGSVNEQFF. The CDR3 nucleotides read TGCGCCAGCAGCTTAAATAGCGGGAGCGTCAATGAGCAGTTCTTC.

V and J are TRBV29-1 and TRBJ2-7, with TRBD1 as a possible D gene (6 bases). The V end was cut by 5 bases, the J end by 1 base, with 12 bases between. Looked up from germline, CDR1 is SQVTM and CDR2 is ANQGSEA. CDR3 size: 13 residues. The CDR3 DNA sequence: TGCAGCGTTAAAAAGGACAGATCCTACGAGCAGTACTTC. Translated: CSVKKDRSYEQYF.